This T cell receptor beta chain came from a study of T cells in Graves' hyperthyroidism and ophthalmopathy. As for the study in general: Blood from the periphery was taken at initial diagnosis, before any treatment.

This clonotype was observed at least ten times. Antigen unknown. Study-wide results and limits: Ophthalmopathy was identified by the model a median roughly 6.5 months ahead of onset. In simple terms, a model built on 13 V-J features told ophthalmopathy apart from stable hyperthyroidism.

Amplified regions were TCR beta CDR3 sequences from RNA transcripts. In the first-round RT-PCR of the TCR CDR3, the HTBI primer set was used. TCRdb independently ran MiXCR on the multiplex PCR reads; one entry per CDR3 protein. The repertoire holds 300,000 to 350,000 distinct CDR3 sequences, with about 20% as singletons. Trimming pared 7 bases from V and 0 bases from J, leaving 16 bases between. CDR3 length: 15 residues. CDR1 and CDR2 (germline): LNHNV, YYDKDF (reference sequence). Material: blood. The TCR was taken from a woman aged 45-65 years with Graves' hyperthyroidism. The chain uses TRBV15 and TRBJ2-7; tentative D call: TRBD1 (6 bases). The CDR3 is CATTKGDPSSYEQYF. The CDR3 DNA follows: TGTGCCACCACCAAGGGGGACCCAAGCTCCTACGAGCAGTACTTC.